This T cell receptor beta chain emerged from a study of control samples from healthy donors and cancer patients. The repertoire was sequenced with immunoSEQ multiplex PCR; TCRdb's copy has only in-frame clones and lacks some. Here the sample spans some 140,000 clones, around 94% being singletons. Germline CDR1 is GTSNPN and CDR2 is SVGIG (reference sequence). CDR3 size: 12 residues. With 4 bases removed from V and 4 bases from J, the gap between germline ends came to 10 bases. The clonotype comes from a man in his 60s with colorectal cancer. The chain joins TRBV30 to TRBJ1-2; TRBD1 is a possible D gene (6 bases). The sequenced material came from PBMCs. The CDR3 nucleotides read TGTGCCTGGACCAGAGGGGGCTATGGCTACACCTTC. This codes for CAWTRGGYGYTF. The full variable domain, completed using reference TRBV30 and TRBJ1-2, is SQTIHQWPATLVQPVGSPLSLECTVEGTSNPNLYWYRQAAGRGLQLLFYSVGIGQISSEVPQNLSASRPQDRQFILSSKKLLLSDSGFYLCAWTRGGYGYTFGSGTRLTVV.